This T cell receptor beta chain comes out of a study (dated by TCRdb to the mid-2010s). Looking at the study overall: The study set out to test whether tumor-infiltrating Tregs in breast cancer get recruited from blood Tregs or are instead converted in situ from other CD4+ T cell subsets. On the study overall, not on this receptor specifically: The greatest overlap of tumor-infiltrating Treg TCR alpha and beta sequences was observed with tumor naive CD4+ T cells, followed by blood naive CD4+ T cells. Validation in the larger cohort was restricted to a single TCR beta V-J rearrangement rather than whole repertoires. In terms of TCR gene usage, tumor memory CD4+ T cells clustered together with blood and lymph node memory CD4+ cells, as well as with lymph node naive CD4+ cells.

Taken from the germline V gene, the CDR1 and CDR2 loops are SGDLS and YYNGEE. V trim: 3 bases; J trim: 5 bases; unmatched bases: 9. The CDR3 runs 15 amino acids, cysteine and phenylalanine included. The kept DNA is CDR3 alone, 45 bases in frame from the first base. The memory CD4+ T cell population was isolated based on a CD4+CD45RO+CD25- phenotype. Tregs, naive and memory CD4+ T cells from tumor, blood and ipsilateral draining lymph nodes of a handful of breast cancer patients underwent full-length TCR alpha and beta sequencing. Tumor tissue and lymph nodes from ipsilateral axillary dissection were perfused with PBS, minced and digested with collagenase I and hyaluronidase. Mononuclear cells from lymph nodes or 45 to 60 ml of peripheral blood were isolated by Ficoll density gradient centrifugation. A purity exceeding 90% was confirmed by FACS for the sorted cell populations. Full-length TCR variable regions were amplified by 5' RACE PCR with constant-region reverse primers, followed by semi-nested PCR with Nested Universal Primer A. The ReliaPrep RNA Cell Miniprep System was used to extract total RNA, which was then reverse transcribed into 5'RACE-ready cDNA with the SMARTer RACE 5'/3' Kit. Multiplex adaptors were used to barcode full-length TCR alpha and beta libraries, and the barcoded libraries were sequenced on an Illumina MiSeq. For the original study's pipeline: Sequencing data were pooled across the five patients for each of nine subset-tissue groups and compared by unsupervised clustering of TCR gene usage. Repertoire similarity was calculated with the Morisita-Horn index, weighting shared sequences by their contribution to each repertoire. The public reads were reprocessed in TCRdb via fastp at Q25 and MiXCR, keeping in-frame beta chains. Rows with a matching CDR3 protein are joined into one entry that keeps the most common DNA and genes. Clone size and V and J calls follow TCRdb, not the original study. The sample contains around 37,000 distinct CDR3 sequences, just under 30% of them found a single time. The ten largest clonotypes hold around 3.9% of the sample.

Note on this clonotype: Its target antigen remains unknown. Base quality data are lacking; no much larger clone is found one base away.

The sequenced sample consisted of memory CD4+ T cells sorted from a lymph node. What the cell subset or site label conveys for this sample: memory CD4+ T cells, CD4+CD45RO+CD25-. The source of this sequence is a female donor with breast cancer. The chain employs TRBV9 and TRBJ1-1; 8 junctional bases match TRBD1. The CDR3 protein is CASSETGEMSTEAFF. DNA sequence: TGTGCCAGCAGCGAGACAGGGGAGATGAGTACTGAAGCTTTCTTT.